These 32 T cell receptor beta chains were all obtained from the same sample, sequenced in a study of blood T cell repertoires in COVID-19. Assay: immunoSEQ multiplex PCR; the TCRdb copy retains only in-frame clones and omits some. Seen here are 80,000 to 100,000 clones, approximately 90% observed once, and the top ten hold 1.7%. Specimen: peripheral blood. These receptors all stem from a man in his 60s with acute or convalescent COVID-19.

The genes are TRBV3-1 (or the pseudogene TRBV3-2) and TRBJ1-2; 8 nucleotides match TRBD1. The V segment lost 4 bases and the J segment 4 bases; nucleotides outside the gene matches: 5. Germline V lookup: CDR1 LGHDT, CDR2 YNNKEL (reference sequence). This CDR3 is built from 14 residues. The CDR3 loop reads CASSRITGGYGYTF. The CDR3 nucleotides are TGTGCCAGCAGCCGAATAACAGGGGGCTATGGCTACACCTTC.

The chain recombines TRBV2 with TRBJ2-7; TRBD1 is a possible D gene (6 bases). V was cut by 6 bases and J by 1 base, with 16 bases left in between. CDR1 is SNHLY and CDR2 is FYNNEI in the germline V gene. CDR3 length equals 15 residues. DNA of the CDR3: TGTGCCAGCAGCAGTCAGGGGAAGGGTTCCTACGAGCAGTACTTC. Its protein product is CASSSQGKGSYEQYF.

As DNA, the CDR3 is TGTGCCAGCAGTTACTCGAGGCAGGGCCGAACTGAAGCTTTCTTT. It is translated as CASSYSRQGRTEAFF. The chain has TRBV6-5 and TRBJ1-1; perhaps TRBD1 as D (5 bases). Trimming stripped 0 bases from V and 5 bases from J, with 13 bases between. The CDR3 sequence is 15 residues long. Per germline, CDR1 MNHEY and CDR2 SVGAGI.

The CDR3 reads CASSSRGENTEAFF. DNA for the CDR3: TGCGCCAGCAGCTCCCGCGGGGAGAACACTGAAGCTTTCTTT. This chain uses TRBV5-1 with TRBJ1-1; D is uncertain. Germline CDR1 reads SGHRS; CDR2 reads YFSETQ. The CDR3 covers 14 residues. The V end was cut by 3 bases, the J end by 1 base, with 10 bases between.

This chain connects TRBV9 to TRBJ2-2; D possibly corresponds to TRBD2 (6 bases). The V gene lost 4 bases and the J gene lost 4 bases, with 23 bases spanning the gap. CDR1 SGDLS and CDR2 YYNGEE come from the germline V gene. This CDR3 spans 18 amino acids. The CDR3 DNA reads TGTGCCAGCAGCTCGGAGGGGCGGTGGGCCGGAGGCACCGGGGAGCTGTTTTTT. Encoded protein: CASSSEGRWAGGTGELFF. Supplemented by reference TRBV9 and TRBJ2-2, the full variable domain reads DSGVTQTPKHLITATGQRVTLRCSPRSGDLSVYWYQQSLDQGLQFLIQYYNGEERAKGNILERFSAQQFPDLHSELNLSSLELGDSALYFCASSSEGRWAGGTGELFFGEGSRLTVL.

The chain is built from TRBV2 and TRBJ1-5, with a tentative D call TRBD1 (5 bases). From germline, CDR1 is SNHLY and CDR2 FYNNEI. The CDR3 spans 14 residues. The V end was cut by 5 bases, the J end by 0 bases, with 8 bases between. In DNA, the CDR3 is TGTGCCAGCAGTCGACAGTATAGCAATCAGCCCCAGCATTTT. This translates into CASSRQYSNQPQHF.

This chain joins TRBV4-1 and TRBJ1-1; tentatively, D is TRBD1 (5 bases). Germline lookup yields CDR1 MGHRA and CDR2 YSYEKL. CDR3 length equals 14 residues. V was cut by 6 bases and J by 0 bases, with 11 bases left in between. The CDR3 coding sequence is TGCGCCAGCAGTAACAGGAATATGAACACTGAAGCTTTCTTT. Translating it yields CASSNRNMNTEAFF.

The rearrangement links TRBV30 to TRBJ2-5, with 7 bases matching TRBD2. CDR3 length equals 12 residues. Germline V gene lookup returns CDR1 GTSNPN and CDR2 SVGIG (reference sequence). V dropped 5 bases and J dropped 4; count of bases not matched to a gene: 4. The CDR3: CAWLASGETQYF. DNA for the CDR3: TGTGCCTGGCTAGCTAGCGGAGAGACCCAGTACTTC. The full variable domain, with the rest looked up from reference TRBV30 and TRBJ2-5, is SQTIHQWPATLVQPVGSPLSLECTVEGTSNPNLYWYRQAAGRGLQLLFYSVGIGQISSEVPQNLSASRPQDRQFILSSKKLLLSDSGFYLCAWLASGETQYFGPGTRLLVL.

This clone was recorded only once. The V gene is TRBV9, the J gene TRBJ1-1; D is unclear. Trimming cost V 0 bases and J 1 base, with 10 bases left between them. The germline CDR1 and CDR2 sequences are SGDLS and YYNGEE. The length of the CDR3 is 15 residues. The CDR3 spells CASSVGALSNTEAFF. The DNA for the CDR3 is TGTGCCAGCAGCGTAGGGGCCCTATCGAACACTGAAGCTTTCTTT. Together with reference TRBV9 and TRBJ1-1, the CDR3 gives the full variable domain: DSGVTQTPKHLITATGQRVTLRCSPRSGDLSVYWYQQSLDQGLQFLIQYYNGEERAKGNILERFSAQQFPDLHSELNLSSLELGDSALYFCASSVGALSNTEAFFGQGTRLTVV.

The chain carries TRBV12-3 or TRBV12-4 and TRBJ1-2; tentatively, D is TRBD1 (5 bases). The CDR3 length is 13 residues. V was trimmed by 5 bases and J by 4 bases, leaving 11 bases between them. CDR3 sequence: CASSPTVAYGYTF. CDR3 DNA: TGTGCCAGCAGTCCGACAGTTGCCTATGGCTACACCTTC.

The V gene is TRBV7-8, the J gene TRBJ2-7; D perhaps matches TRBD2 (5 bases). The germline CDR1 and CDR2 sequences are SGHVS and FQNEAQ. V lost 2 bases and J lost 6, with 11 bases in between. The CDR3 consists of 13 residues. As DNA, the CDR3 is TGTGCCAGCAGCTTAACGGGGTTAGGCGAGCAGTACGTC. Its translation is CASSLTGLGEQYV.

The chain recombines TRBV10-3 with TRBJ1-5, with 9 positions matching TRBD1. Per the germline V gene, CDR1 is ENHRY and CDR2 is SYGVKD. The junction had 4 bases not matched to a gene; V was cut back by 3 bases and J by 7 bases. This CDR3 region has 14 residues. The CDR3 DNA reads TGTGCCATCAGTGAACAGGGGGCAAGGCAGCCCCAGCATTTT. It translates to CAISEQGARQPQHF.

The chain joins TRBV11-1 to TRBJ1-1; TRBD1 is a possible D gene (5 bases). V lost 4 bases and J lost 4, with 13 bases in between. The germline V gene encodes CDR1 SGHAT and CDR2 FQDESV (reference sequence). This CDR3 region has 14 residues. CDR3 bases: TGTGCCAGCAGCTGGGATTCGGGGGGCACTGAAGCTTTCTTT. Its protein is CASSWDSGGTEAFF.

The chain carries TRBV5-1 and TRBJ2-1; 7 nucleotides align to TRBD2. The CDR3 sequence is 16 residues long. Germline V gene sequence: CDR1 SGHRS, CDR2 YFSETQ. V gave up 4 bases and J gave up 5 bases; unmatched junction bases: 12. The CDR3 region is CASSPPPAGIDNEQFF. CDR3 DNA: TGCGCCAGCAGCCCTCCTCCAGCGGGGATTGACAATGAGCAGTTCTTC. Using reference TRBV5-1 and TRBJ2-1 for the parts outside the CDR3, the full variable domain is KAGVTQTPRYLIKTRGQQVTLSCSPISGHRSVSWYQQTPGQGLQFLFEYFSETQRNKGNFPGRFSGRQFSNSRSEMNVSTLELGDSALYLCASSPPPAGIDNEQFFGPGTRLTVL.

The J gene is TRBJ2-2, the V gene TRBV18, with D possibly being TRBD2 (5 bases). The length of the CDR3 is 16 residues. The germline V and J ends were trimmed by 0 bases and 4 bases, with 12 bases remaining between them. Germline V gives CDR1 KGHSH, CDR2 LQKENI. The DNA for the CDR3 is TGTGCCAGCTCACCACCGGGCACGGGGAGCACCGGGGAGCTGTTTTTT. Its protein is CASSPPGTGSTGELFF.

The genes are TRBV28 and TRBJ2-5, with 13 nucleotides matching TRBD2. With V trimmed by 6 bases and J by 5 bases, 9 bases remained unmatched. The CDR3 is 16 residues long. Germline V gene lookup returns CDR1 MDHEN and CDR2 SYDVKM. Written as DNA, the CDR3 is TGTGCCAGCAGCGGCGGGACTAGCGGGGCCAGTGAGACCCAGTACTTC. Encoded protein: CASSGGTSGASETQYF.

CDR3 amino acids: CATSRTGTDQPQHF. CDR3 DNA: TGTGCCACCAGCAGGACCGGGACAGATCAGCCCCAGCATTTT. The chain combines TRBV15 with TRBJ1-5; the match to TRBD1 covers 7 bases. Germline V gene sequence: CDR1 LNHNV, CDR2 YYDKDF (reference sequence). The CDR3 runs 14 residues. With 3 bases clipped from V and 5 bases from J, the junction kept 4 bases outside the gene matches.

The chain carries TRBV10-2 and TRBJ2-5, with 8 bases lining up with TRBD1. The germline V gene encodes CDR1 WSHSY and CDR2 SAAADI. J was trimmed by 2 bases and V by 5 bases; bases with no gene match: 4. The CDR3 is made up of 14 amino acids. The CDR3 loop is CASSNRGIQETQYF. The CDR3, as DNA: TGCGCCAGCAGTAACAGGGGGATACAAGAGACCCAGTACTTC.

V gene TRBV7-2 combines with J gene TRBJ1-1; 11 nucleotides line up with TRBD1. Germline CDR1 SGHTA, CDR2 FQGNSA. V trimming: 3 bases; J trimming: 4 bases; junction bases outside the gene matches: 4. This CDR3 spans 15 amino acids. CDR3 DNA sequence: TGTGCCAGCAGCTTTTCCGGGACAGGGGGCACTGAAGCTTTCTTT. It is translated as CASSFSGTGGTEAFF.

The chain carries TRBV7-9 and TRBJ2-2, with TRBD1 matching over 7 bases. J lost 8 bases, V lost 1 base, and 1 base had no gene match. CDR1 is SEHNR, CDR2 FQNEAQ, per germline (reference sequence). This CDR3 has 13 residues. The CDR3 DNA follows: TGTGCCAGCAGCTTAGGGACAGGTGGGGAGCTGTTTTTT. Its translation is CASSLGTGGELFF.

The chain couples TRBV3-1 (or the pseudogene TRBV3-2) to TRBJ2-1, with a possible D match to TRBD1 (6 bases). V was clipped by 4 bases and J by 9 bases, with 16 bases between them. CDR3 length: 14 residues. Looked up from germline, CDR1 is LGHDT and CDR2 is YNNKEL (reference sequence). CDR3 sequence: CASSPFTGNREQFF. The CDR3, as DNA: TGTGCCAGCAGCCCTTTCACAGGGAACCGTGAGCAGTTCTTC.

This clone showed up just a few times. The chain has TRBV7-2 and TRBJ1-5, with 9 bases fitting TRBD1. Trimming cost V 5 bases and J 6 bases; bases outside gene matches: 5. The CDR3 has 14 residues. CDR1 and CDR2 from the germline V gene are SGHTA and FQGNSA. The CDR3 region is CASSQQGAAQPQHF. The CDR3 nucleotides read TGTGCCAGCAGCCAACAGGGGGCGGCTCAGCCCCAGCATTTT.

The chain links TRBV6-1 to TRBJ1-1; tentatively, D is TRBD1 (5 bases). This CDR3 has 12 amino acids. Germline CDR1 MNHNS, CDR2 SASEGT. The ends were cut back, 1 base at V and 11 bases at J, with 11 bases in the middle. CDR3 nucleotide sequence: TGTGCCAGCAGTGAAGTAGGACAAGAGGCTTTCTTT. Translating gives CASSEVGQEAFF.

The chain joins TRBV11-3 to TRBJ2-3; 8 nucleotides agree with TRBD2. CDR3 length: 15 residues. The trim removed 5 bases at V and 1 base at J, leaving 5 bases unmatched. Germline assignment: CDR1 SGHNT and CDR2 YENEEA. CDR3 sequence (DNA): TGTGCCAGCAGCGCCGGGAGGGCGCGCACAGATACGCAGTATTTT. Protein: CASSAGRARTDTQYF.

The chain combines TRBV2 with TRBJ2-5; possibly TRBD1 for D (5 bases). This CDR3 contains 14 residues. V lost 4 bases, J lost 1 base, and 10 bases lay in between. Germline lookup yields CDR1 SNHLY and CDR2 FYNNEI. The CDR3: CASSGGTGQETQYF. CDR3 sequence (DNA): TGTGCCAGCAGTGGGGGAACAGGCCAAGAGACCCAGTACTTC.

The rearrangement uses TRBV3-1 (or the pseudogene TRBV3-2) and TRBJ2-3; 8 nucleotides agree with TRBD2. The CDR3 contains 15 residues. Germline V CDR1 and CDR2: LGHDT, YNNKEL (reference sequence). V trimming: 1 base; J trimming: 8 bases; junction bases outside the gene matches: 8. The CDR3 DNA reads as TGTGCCAGCAGCCAAGCTACAGCGGGGGCCGTTACGCAGTATTTT. The encoded protein is CASSQATAGAVTQYF.

This clone was seen only a few times. This chain links TRBV2 with TRBJ1-2; D remains unclear. The germline V and J ends were trimmed by 0 bases and 8 bases, with 10 bases remaining between them. Germline CDR1 is SNHLY and CDR2 is FYNNEI. The CDR3 runs to 13 residues. As DNA, the CDR3 is TGTGCCAGCAGTGAAGCGCTTCTAGTGGGCTACACCTTC. Translating it yields CASSEALLVGYTF.

This chain's CDR3 is CASSNPGSSSSYEQYV. The CDR3 DNA reads TGTGCCAGCAGCAACCCGGGGTCCTCAAGCTCCTACGAGCAGTACGTC. The V call is TRBV7-8, the J call TRBJ2-7, with a weak D call TRBD2 (5 bases). The CDR3 is 16 residues long. V lost 5 bases and J lost 0, with 17 bases in between. Germline assignment: CDR1 SGHVS and CDR2 FQNEAQ.

J is TRBJ1-1 and V is TRBV4-1; no firm D call. Germline-derived CDR1 and CDR2 are MGHRA and YSYEKL. This CDR3 has 14 residues. The V gene lost 4 bases and the J gene lost 5 bases, with 14 bases spanning the gap. The CDR3 here is CASSRRSEGTEAFF. The CDR3 DNA reads as TGCGCCAGCAGCCGAAGATCTGAGGGTACTGAAGCTTTCTTT.

This clone was seen once. This chain joins TRBV5-4 and TRBJ1-4; the match to TRBD1 covers 7 bases. Germline CDR1 SGHNT, CDR2 YYREEE (reference sequence). The CDR3 length is 15 residues. Trimming removed 5 bases from V and 7 bases from J; junction bases left unmatched: 11. The CDR3 DNA is TGTGCCAGCAGTCGAGGGGGTCAGGGGGGTGAAAAACTGTTTTTT. Amino acids: CASSRGGQGGEKLFF.

The chain recombines TRBV5-1 with TRBJ1-2; D possibly corresponds to TRBD1 (5 bases). V lost 0 bases, J lost 4 bases, and 16 bases lay in between. This CDR3 region has 16 residues. From germline, CDR1 is SGHRS and CDR2 YFSETQ. The CDR3 DNA reads TGCGCCAGCAGCTTGGATCCGGCCAGGGCGAGCTATGGCTACACCTTC. Amino acid sequence: CASSLDPARASYGYTF.

This rearrangement joins TRBV11-2 to TRBJ1-1; perhaps TRBD1 as D (6 bases). From germline, CDR1 is SGHAT and CDR2 FQNNGV. The germline V and J ends were trimmed by 7 bases and 7 bases, with 16 bases remaining between them. This CDR3 spans 13 amino acids. The CDR3 spells CASTYSGEGEAFF. CDR3 DNA sequence: TGTGCCAGCACCTACTCAGGGGAGGGTGAAGCTTTCTTT. The full variable domain, completed using reference TRBV11-2 and TRBJ1-1, is EAGVAQSPRYKIIEKRQSVAFWCNPISGHATLYWYQQILGQGPKLLIQFQNNGVVDDSQLPKDRFSAERLKGVDSTLKIQPAKLEDSAVYLCASTYSGEGEAFFGQGTRLTVV.